This passage covers 18 T cell receptor beta chains from one sample sequenced in a study of blood T cell repertoires in COVID-19. Method: immunoSEQ multiplex PCR; TCRdb's copy keeps in-frame clones and lacks some. The sample carries hundreds of thousands of clones, nearly 90% recorded once. The specimen sequenced was peripheral blood. These receptor sequences come from a human donor in a cohort sampled during active COVID-19.

This clone has only one observation. The CDR3 region is CASSLVASAPYEQYF. For the CDR3, the DNA is TGTGCCAGCAGCTTAGTAGCTAGCGCACCCTACGAGCAGTACTTC. The chain recombines TRBV7-9 with TRBJ2-7; possibly TRBD2 for D (6 bases). CDR1 SEHNR and CDR2 FQNEAQ come from the germline V gene (reference sequence). The CDR3 runs 15 residues. V was cut by 1 base and J by 2 bases, with 12 bases left in between.

This rearrangement joins TRBV9 to TRBJ2-3, with 13 bases aligning to TRBD2. This CDR3 region has 18 residues. Per the germline V gene, CDR1 is SGDLS and CDR2 is YYNGEE. The junction had 10 bases not matched to a gene; V was cut back by 4 bases and J by 2 bases. The CDR3 DNA reads TGTGCCAGCAGCCTTACTAGCGGGGGGGTCCTTATCACAGATACGCAGTATTTT. This translates into CASSLTSGGVLITDTQYF.

CDR3 sequence (DNA): TGTGCCAGTAGTCCTAGGGACAGGGGGCTCAATAACTATGGCTACACCTTC. The encoded protein is CASSPRDRGLNNYGYTF. The chain carries TRBV19 and TRBJ1-2, with 12 positions matching TRBD1. Germline CDR1 reads LNHDA; CDR2 reads SQIVND (reference sequence). The V and J ends lost 5 bases and 1 base, in that order; junction bases with no gene match: 8. This CDR3 comprises 17 residues. Full variable domain (remainder filled in from reference TRBV19 and TRBJ1-2): DGGITQSPKYLFRKEGQNVTLSCEQNLNHDAMYWYRQDPGQGLRLIYYSQIVNDFQKGDIAEGYSVSREKKESFPLTVTSAQKNPTAFYLCASSPRDRGLNNYGYTFGSGTRLTVV.

The genes are TRBV2 and TRBJ2-7; D possibly corresponds to TRBD1 (6 bases). Per germline, CDR1 SNHLY and CDR2 FYNNEI. The CDR3 is 14 residues long. Trimming left V 2 bases short and J 4 bases short, with 12 bases between. The CDR3 region is CASSEQGSRYEQYF. For the CDR3, the DNA is TGTGCCAGCAGTGAACAGGGGTCCAGGTACGAGCAGTACTTC. The whole variable domain, filled in from reference TRBV2 and TRBJ2-7, reads EPEVTQTPSHQVTQMGQEVILRCVPISNHLYFYWYRQILGQKVEFLVSFYNNEISEKSEIFDDQFSVERPDGSNFTLKIRSTKLEDSAMYFCASSEQGSRYEQYFGPGTRLTVT.

The rearrangement joins TRBV11-2 to TRBJ1-3; no definite D call. V lost 0 bases and J 3 bases, leaving 6 bases between the germline ends. From germline, CDR1 is SGHAT and CDR2 FQNNGV. This CDR3 spans 14 amino acids. The CDR3 sequence is CASSLERVGNTIYF. The DNA of the CDR3 is TGTGCCAGCAGCTTAGAGAGGGTTGGAAACACCATATATTTT.

V is TRBV15 and J is TRBJ1-2; unclear D gene. The V end was cut by 1 base, the J end by 7 bases, with 7 bases between. The germline gives CDR1 LNHNV, CDR2 YYDKDF (reference sequence). The length of the CDR3 is 12 residues. CDR3 residues: CATSRGGGGYTF. CDR3 in DNA: TGTGCCACCAGCAGAGGGGGAGGTGGCTACACCTTC.

The genes are TRBV19 and TRBJ1-2, with D tentatively TRBD1 (6 bases). From germline, CDR1 is LNHDA and CDR2 SQIVND (reference sequence). This CDR3 spans 14 amino acids. Trimming left V 6 bases short and J 4 bases short, with 15 bases between. The CDR3 sequence: CASRPTRTAYGYTF. CDR3 bases: TGTGCCAGTAGACCGACCCGGACAGCCTATGGCTACACCTTC.

The V gene is TRBV2, the J gene TRBJ2-2; 7 bases fit TRBD1. CDR3 length: 14 residues. Germline CDR1 reads SNHLY; CDR2 reads FYNNEI. V lost 6 bases and J lost 1; bases outside the gene matches: 2. CDR3 amino acids: CASSTGENTGELFF. CDR3 nucleotides: TGTGCCAGCAGCACAGGGGAGAACACCGGGGAGCTGTTTTTT.

J is TRBJ2-7 and V is TRBV18, with D possibly being TRBD1 (6 bases). The CDR3 spans 15 residues. V was shortened by 3 bases and J by 2 bases, with 14 bases between the two germline ends. Germline loops: CDR1 KGHSH, CDR2 LQKENI. Here the CDR3 reads CASSPGRGQTYEQYF. The CDR3 bases are TGTGCCAGCTCACCTGGCAGGGGACAAACCTACGAGCAGTACTTC.

CDR3 DNA: TGTGCCAGCAGAAGGGAGACAGATACGCAGTATTTT. Encoded protein: CASRRETDTQYF. The chain is built from TRBV2 and TRBJ2-3, with D maybe TRBD2 (5 bases). CDR3 length equals 12 residues. V lost 6 bases and J 3 bases, leaving 7 bases between the germline ends. From germline, CDR1 is SNHLY and CDR2 FYNNEI.

V usage is TRBV9 and J usage is TRBJ1-4, with 9 bases identical to TRBD1. The CDR3 length is 13 residues. Looked up from germline, CDR1 is SGDLS and CDR2 is YYNGEE. Trimming at V came to 5 bases and at J to 7 bases, leaving 3 bases not matched to a gene. Written as DNA, the CDR3 is TGTGCCAGCAGTAGGGGACAGGGTGAAAAACTGTTTTTT. Protein sequence: CASSRGQGEKLFF.

The chain recombines TRBV11-2 with TRBJ1-1, with D possibly being TRBD1 (5 bases). Trimming shortened V by 5 bases and J by 4 bases, and 11 bases separated the two germline ends. The CDR3 extends over 13 amino acids. Germline loops: CDR1 SGHAT, CDR2 FQNNGV. CDR3 in DNA: TGTGCCAGCAGCCGAAGAAGGGGCACTGAAGCTTTCTTT. Its protein product is CASSRRRGTEAFF.

The V gene is TRBV27, the J gene TRBJ2-5, with 8 positions matching TRBD2. Germline-derived CDR1 and CDR2 are MNHEY and SMNVEV (reference sequence). V lost 0 bases, J lost 4 bases, and 10 bases stayed unmatched. There are 17 residues in the CDR3. CDR3 sequence reads: CASSLSRVAGSPETQYF. The CDR3 DNA reads TGTGCCAGCAGTTTATCTAGGGTAGCGGGATCCCCAGAGACCCAGTACTTC.

This chain links TRBV18 with TRBJ2-5; D gene unclear. CDR1 is KGHSH, CDR2 LQKENI, per germline. V shed 1 base and J shed 1 base, with 10 bases lying between them. The CDR3 has 15 residues. The CDR3 loop is CASSPQVTPQETQYF. The CDR3, as DNA: TGTGCCAGCTCACCACAAGTGACTCCCCAAGAGACCCAGTACTTC.

This clone was observed once. The chain is built from TRBV30 and TRBJ2-7, with D possibly being TRBD2 (5 bases). Trimming took off 0 bases at V and 2 bases at J, with 8 bases between the two ends. Per germline, CDR1 GTSNPN and CDR2 SVGIG (reference sequence). The CDR3 loop spans 13 amino acids. The CDR3 nucleotides are TGTGCCTGGAGTGTTGCGGGTCCCTACGAGCAGTACTTC. It yields the protein CAWSVAGPYEQYF. The full variable domain, its missing parts supplied by reference TRBV30 and TRBJ2-7, is SQTIHQWPATLVQPVGSPLSLECTVEGTSNPNLYWYRQAAGRGLQLLFYSVGIGQISSEVPQNLSASRPQDRQFILSSKKLLLSDSGFYLCAWSVAGPYEQYFGPGTRLTVT.

The V and J genes are TRBV6-6 and TRBJ1-2; D gene ambiguous. The CDR3 sequence is 13 residues long. Germline V gene sequence: CDR1 MNHNY, CDR2 SVGAGI (reference sequence). Trimming removed 6 bases from V and 3 bases from J, with 11 bases in between. CDR3 region: CASSPNRDYGYTF. CDR3 in DNA: TGTGCCAGCAGCCCCAACCGGGACTATGGCTACACCTTC.

This chain links TRBV7-8 with TRBJ1-4; 9 bases match TRBD1. This CDR3 region has 13 residues. Germline V gives CDR1 SGHVS, CDR2 FQNEAQ. With 8 bases clipped from V and 8 bases from J, the junction kept 6 bases outside the gene matches. CDR3 protein: CASSGTGYEKLFF. DNA of the CDR3: TGTGCCAGCTCCGGGACAGGGTACGAAAAACTGTTTTTT. The full variable domain, with the rest looked up from reference TRBV7-8 and TRBJ1-4, is GAGVSQSPRYKVAKRGQDVALRCDPISGHVSLFWYQQALGQGPEFLTYFQNEAQLDKSGLPSDRFFAERPEGSVSTLKIQRTQQEDSAVYLCASSGTGYEKLFFGSGTQLSVL.

This clone appeared a few times. The chain carries TRBV11-2 and TRBJ2-1; 8 nucleotides line up with TRBD2. CDR1 SGHAT and CDR2 FQNNGV come from the germline V gene. This CDR3 region has 16 residues. V dropped 1 base and J dropped 5; count of bases not matched to a gene: 7. The CDR3 loop reads CASSLVSIAGNNEQFF. The CDR3 bases are TGTGCCAGCAGCTTAGTATCGATAGCGGGGAACAATGAGCAGTTCTTC.